The following is a T cell receptor (beta chain) sequence with its context. Its antigen is as yet unknown. MiXCR, applied by TCRdb to the RT-PCR reads, yields one record per CDR3 protein. The table has about 500,000 distinct CDR3 sequences, 16% seen once; the top ten hold 2.5% to 3.5%. The germline V gene encodes CDR1 SGHDT and CDR2 YYEEEE. The CDR3 covers 15 residues. Trimming at V came to 3 bases and at J to 5 bases, leaving 7 bases not matched to a gene. The data originate from a study of response to subunit inactivated influenza vaccine. Findings of the study overall: That few new T cells are recruited by each seasonal influenza vaccination was the authors' suggestion.

The receptor was isolated from a man between 50 and 69 years old who received an inactivated influenza vaccine. Source: CD4+ T cells sorted from PBMCs, taken around 25 months after vaccination. The rearrangement uses TRBV5-6 and TRBJ2-1; 8 bases agree with TRBD2. The CDR3 spells CASSSPAGAHNEQFF. DNA for the CDR3: TGTGCCAGCAGCTCACCAGCGGGGGCGCACAATGAGCAGTTCTTC.